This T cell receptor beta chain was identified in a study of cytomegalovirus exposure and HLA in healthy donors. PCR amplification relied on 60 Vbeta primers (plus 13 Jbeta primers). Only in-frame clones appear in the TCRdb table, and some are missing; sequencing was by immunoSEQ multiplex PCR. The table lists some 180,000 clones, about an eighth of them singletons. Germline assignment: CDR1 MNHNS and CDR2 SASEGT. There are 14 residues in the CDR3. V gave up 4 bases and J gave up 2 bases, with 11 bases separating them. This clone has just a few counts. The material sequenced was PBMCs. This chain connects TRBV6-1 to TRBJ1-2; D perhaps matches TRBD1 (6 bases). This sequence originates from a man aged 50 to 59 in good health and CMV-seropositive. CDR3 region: CASSADRRNYGYTF. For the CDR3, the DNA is TGTGCCAGCAGTGCCGACAGGAGGAACTATGGCTACACCTTC.